The 5 T cell receptor beta chains presented below share a single source sample, sequenced in a study of blood T cells in healthy people across ages (dated by TCRdb to the mid-2010s). The receptor library was made with 5' RACE. TCRdb shows the sequencer as Illumina HiSeq 2500. A second PCR of roughly 7 to 12 cycles was run with a J-beta primer mix and a sample-barcoded 5' primer. The raw public reads went through TCRdb reprocessing: fastp at Q25, MiXCR clone calling, in-frame beta chains kept. Rows matching on CDR3 protein sequence are summarized as one entry with the most common DNA and genes. The sample table records roughly 900,000 distinct CDR3 sequences; about 44% of these occur just once. Jointly, the top ten make up 13% of the sample. What was sequenced was blood. These receptors all come from a man aged 30-40 years in good health.

This clonotype was observed a few times. This CDR3 is CASSPGINNEKLFF. CDR3 bases: TGTGCCAGCAGCCCCGGGATCAATAATGAAAAACTGTTTTTT. This chain joins TRBV7-2 and TRBJ1-4; D gene uncertain. V lost 5 bases to trimming and J lost 4 bases, with 11 bases between them. CDR3 length: 14 amino acids. Germline V gene data show CDR1 as SGHTA and CDR2 as FQGNSA.

This clonotype has only a few counts. The chain carries TRBV6-5 and TRBJ2-3; 9 bases match TRBD1. The CDR3 has 15 amino acids. In germline, CDR1 is MNHEY, CDR2 SVGAGI. Germline trimming cut 6 bases from V and 5 bases from J; bases unmatched to any gene: 9. The CDR3 is CASSRGTGRIDTQYF. DNA of the CDR3: TGTGCCAGCAGCCGGGGGACAGGGAGAATAGATACGCAGTATTTT.

The chain uses TRBV10-3 and TRBJ2-1, with 11 nucleotides matching TRBD2. CDR3 length: 14 amino acids. V shed 3 bases, J shed 6 bases, and the junction held 1 base outside the gene matches. The germline V gene has CDR1 ENHRY and CDR2 SYGVKD. As DNA, the CDR3 is TGTGCCATCAGTGATAGCGGGGGGGGCAATGAGCAGTTCTTC. Translating gives CAISDSGGGNEQFF.

The V call is TRBV4-1, the J call TRBJ1-5; no clear D gene. The CDR3 runs 12 residues. The germline CDR1 and CDR2 sequences are MGHRA and YSYEKL. Trimming took off 4 bases at V and 6 bases at J, with 7 bases between the two ends. The CDR3 DNA follows: TGCGCCAGCAGCCCCGGAAGTCAGCCCCAGCATTTT. Its translation is CASSPGSQPQHF.

This clonotype showed up just a few times. Possible read error: a much larger clone is one base away. The chain employs TRBV27 and TRBJ2-7, with TRBD2 identical over 8 bases. This CDR3 comprises 13 residues. Trimming removed 2 bases from V and 5 bases from J; junction bases left unmatched: 2. The germline V gene encodes CDR1 MNHEY and CDR2 SMNVEV (reference sequence). The CDR3 DNA sequence: TGTGCCAGCAGTTTACGGGGGGGCCACGAGCAGTACTTC. Protein sequence: CASSLRGGHEQYF.